The text below deals with one T cell receptor (beta chain). This clonotype is medium-sized (0.01 to 0.1%) on the basis of its frequency; no count is available. There is no known antigen for this receptor. Reads for this sample came from a NextSeq 550. The Human TCR Profiling Kit (MiLaboratory) was used to make UMI-labeled 5' RACE TRB cDNA libraries. cDNA synthesis used the entire amount of extracted RNA, and PCR amplification then used the entire amount of cDNA produced. Libraries were prepared in parallel with an identical number of PCR cycles. Turning to the authors' computational methods: With a requirement of at least two reads per UMI, MIGEC and MiXCR extracted about 53,000 +/- 9,400 unique UMI-labeled TRB cDNA molecules per library. On average, around 40,000 +/- 10,000 functional in-frame TRB CDR3 nucleotide clonotypes lacking stop codons were found per library. After downsampling to 5000 UMI-labeled TRB molecules per sample, diversity metrics, including normalized Shannon-Wiener and Chao1, were computed in VDJtools. Clonotype-size-weighted physicochemical properties of the central five CDR3 residues (interaction energy, strength, volume and Kidera factor 4) were computed in VDJtools. TCRdb reprocessed the reads and assigns one entry to each CDR3 protein sequence, leaving out DNA. The V and J calls were not made by the authors but by TCRdb's processing. This specimen's table enumerates about 58,000 distinct CDR3 sequences. The biggest ten clones account for around 0.45% of the sample.

This sample was included in a study of CXCR3-negative and CXCR3-positive naive CD8 T cells (dated by TCRdb to the late 2010s). General notes on the study: In total, approximately 130 million TRB reads were obtained, or roughly 1.5 +/- 0.3 million reads per library. Diversity and physicochemical repertoire analyses were performed on about a dozen donors pooled from two independent experiments. The TRBV-TRBJ cluster analysis covered naive subsets from a handful of donors and memory cells from 3 donors. What the authors observed across the whole study: Repertoire diversity was comparably high in both naive subsets but much lower in memory CD8+ T cells. TRB CDR3s from CXCR3-positive naive cells showed higher hydrophobicity (lower Kidera factor 4), lower energy, and higher strength and volume indices than CXCR3-negative naive cells. Freshly isolated PBMCs were used for most assays because CXCR3 expression went down partially after cryopreservation. Similar TRBV-TRBJ usage was shown by naive CXCR3-negative and CXCR3-positive cells from the same donor, whereas distinct patterns were shown by memory cells. Because surface CD5, which is linked to self-reactivity in mice, was comparable between the naive subsets, TCR interaction strength was also inferred from the physicochemical properties of TRB CDR3s.

Each CD8+ T cell subset was flow-sorted in triplicate, and approximately 280,000 cells per subset were placed directly into RLT lysis buffer. To exclude memory contaminants, naive CD8+ T cells were stringently defined as CD45RO-CCR7+CD27+CD95-. Peripheral blood mononuclear cells were isolated from buffy coats using standard density gradient centrifugation. Naive CXCR3-negative and CXCR3-positive CD8+ T cells were flow-sorted using a FACSAria III. An RNeasy Mini Kit was used to extract total RNA from the sorted cells. From the cysteine up to the phenylalanine, the CDR3 has a length of 16 residues. There is no recorded DNA. CDR1 and CDR2 are drawn from the germline V gene: LGHNA, YNFKEQ.

The rearranged segments are TRBV4-2 and TRBJ2-1; the D gene TCRdb calls, TRBD1, cannot be checked with no DNA. This receptor was identified in a human donor in good health. Some clones in this sample may be carry-over from other donors' samples. The sample consisted of naive CXCR3- CD8+ T cells from blood. The intended sense of this specimen's cell subset or site label: CD45RO-CCR7+CD27+CD95- naive CD8+ T cells lacking CXCR3 (TNR3-). Here the CDR3 is given as CASSQEGTWTYNEQFF.